This TCR beta chain was recovered during a study of cytomegalovirus exposure and HLA in healthy donors. Findings of the study overall: The study recorded 160 or so TCR beta chains that were cytomegalovirus-associated. 87-base-pair reads could not separate some V segments, including TRBV6-2 and TRBV6-3. Across donors, most TCRs were seen rarely, yet some public ones were widespread.

Both 60 Vbeta primers and 13 Jbeta primers went into the PCR. Per the original data handling: Roughly 11 million shared chains were among the approximately 82 million unique TCR beta chains that a later analysis counted. Clones were sequenced by immunoSEQ multiplex PCR, and TCRdb holds only the in-frame ones, with some missing. That table supplies the V and J calls and clone size; D and trimming were determined from the DNA. The sample lists approximately 170,000 clones, roughly four fifths occurring once. Unmatched junction bases numbered 7, after V lost 4 bases and J lost 0 bases. The germline V gene has CDR1 MNHNS and CDR2 SASEGT. The CDR3 has 16 residues. Regarding this clone: The antigen is not known.

Sequenced input: PBMCs. The receptor was derived from a middle-aged woman in good health and CMV-seronegative. J is TRBJ2-3 and V is TRBV6-1, with 7 bases that match TRBD2. The CDR3 protein is CASSAQVLASTDTQYF. CDR3 DNA: TGTGCCAGCAGTGCACAAGTACTAGCGAGCACAGATACGCAGTATTTT.